A single sample gave rise to the 21 T cell receptor beta chains below, sequenced in a study of early T cells in non-severe SARS-CoV-2 infection. TCRdb passed the 5' RACE reads through MiXCR, listing each CDR3 protein once. The sample yields over 55,000 distinct CDR3 sequences, about 10% seen once. What was sequenced was whole blood. Receptors were obtained from an adult who was a healthcare worker with PCR-confirmed SARS-CoV-2 infection or an uninfected control (not recorded which).

With regard to this clonotype: One end of the junction varies from germline; a read error may be responsible. The V and J genes are TRBV7-7 and TRBJ2-5, with D possibly TRBD2 on 5 matching bases. This CDR3 is built from 15 residues. Looked up from germline, CDR1 is SSHAT and CDR2 is FNYEAQ (reference sequence). The CDR3 nucleotides read TGTGCTAGCAGCTTAGCGTTTCAACGTGGCGAGACCCAGTACTTC. As protein: CASSLAFQRGETQYF.

The V and J genes are TRBV12-3 or TRBV12-4 and TRBJ2-2; the match to TRBD2 covers 10 bases. The CDR3 contains 15 residues. The V and J ends lost 6 bases and 6 bases, in that order; junction bases with no gene match: 7. The CDR3 nucleotides are TGTGCCAGCAGGGTAGCGGGAGGCCGTGCCGGGGAGCTGTTTTTT. Encoded protein: CASRVAGGRAGELFF.

This clonotype was detected ten times or more. The chain has TRBV14 and TRBJ2-1, with 11 nucleotides matching TRBD2. This CDR3 is 16 amino acids long. Germline values: CDR1 SGHDN, CDR2 FVKESK. V was pared by 4 bases and J by 7 bases, with 9 bases of the junction left unmatched. The CDR3 protein is CASSRVAGGPWNEQFF. The CDR3 nucleotides are TGTGCCAGCAGCCGAGTAGCGGGAGGGCCTTGGAATGAGCAGTTCTTC.

This clonotype was counted between two and nine times. CDR3 coding DNA: TGTGCCAGCAGCTTGGCTGGGGTTTCGGGTGAGCAGTTCTTC. Amino acids: CASSLAGVSGEQFF. The chain employs TRBV5-4 and TRBJ2-1; unclear D gene. This CDR3 region has 14 residues. V lost 0 bases to trimming and J lost 9 bases, with 13 bases between them. The germline CDR1 and CDR2 sequences are SGHNT and YYREEE (reference sequence).

The chain recombines TRBV20-1 with TRBJ1-2; TRBD1 agrees at 7 bases. Unmatched junction bases numbered 12, after V lost 3 bases and J lost 8 bases. This CDR3 spans 14 amino acids. In germline, CDR1 is DFQATT, CDR2 SNEGSKA (reference sequence). The CDR3, as DNA: TGCAGTGCTAGCCTTCCGACAGGGAACTGGGGCTACACCTTC. It encodes CSASLPTGNWGYTF.

The gene calls are TRBV6-5 and TRBJ1-1; D uncertain. V lost 4 bases and J 4 bases, leaving 7 bases between the germline ends. CDR3 length equals 12 residues. Per germline, CDR1 MNHEY and CDR2 SVGAGI. The CDR3 sequence: CASSFPGTEAFF. In nucleotides, the CDR3 is TGTGCCAGCAGTTTCCCCGGCACTGAAGCTTTCTTT.

In this sample, this clonotype turned up many times. V usage is TRBV4-1 and J usage is TRBJ2-4; 12 nucleotides agree with TRBD2. Unmatched junction bases numbered 9, after V lost 5 bases and J lost 1 base. CDR1 and CDR2 (germline): MGHRA, YSYEKL. CDR3 length equals 18 residues. The CDR3 here is CASSVLTSGRMAKNIQYF. For the CDR3, the DNA is TGCGCCAGCAGCGTACTCACTAGCGGGAGGATGGCCAAAAACATTCAGTACTTC.

The V gene is TRBV20-1, the J gene TRBJ2-7; 14 nucleotides match TRBD2. Germline V gene data show CDR1 as DFQATT and CDR2 as SNEGSKA (reference sequence). The junction had 16 bases not matched to a gene; V was cut back by 6 bases and J by 9 bases. This CDR3 has 16 residues. Written as DNA, the CDR3 is TGCAGTGCCTGGGCCCGCGCGGGACTAGCGGGAGAGGGGCAGTACTTC. Translated: CSAWARAGLAGEGQYF.

This clonotype was found a few times. The chain recombines TRBV29-1 with TRBJ2-3; D is perhaps TRBD1 (5 bases). CDR3 size: 16 residues. V was clipped by 0 bases and J by 5 bases, with 18 bases between them. The germline CDR1 and CDR2 sequences are SQVTM and ANQGSEA. This CDR3 is CSVEEGRRRQGDTQYF. The CDR3 DNA reads TGCAGCGTTGAAGAAGGGCGTAGACGGCAGGGAGATACGCAGTATTTT.

This clonotype was seen ten or more times. The V gene is TRBV5-5, the J gene TRBJ2-7; D is unresolved. This CDR3 is built from 12 residues. V was trimmed by 2 bases and J by 6 bases, leaving 9 bases between them. CDR1 and CDR2 (germline): SGHKS, YYEKEE (reference sequence). CDR3 loop: CASSFLLAEQYF. CDR3 bases: TGTGCCAGCAGCTTCCTTCTGGCCGAGCAGTACTTC.

This clonotype was seen at least ten times. The chain links TRBV21-1 to TRBJ2-2; the table's D call TRBD1 went unverified against the DNA. TRBV21-1 is shown as a pseudogene. The CDR3 extends over 16 amino acids. The CDR3 DNA is TGTGCCAGCAGCATCTTTTTCCTTGGGGGCACCGGGGAGCTGTTTTTT. Encoded protein: CASSIFFLGGTGELFF.

Ten or more counts support this clonotype. CDR3: CASSPDPGTEKLFF. The CDR3 DNA reads TGTGCCAGCAGTCCTGATCCGGGGACGGAAAAACTGTTTTTT. The chain has TRBV27 and TRBJ1-4; the D gene is possibly TRBD1 (5 bases). The CDR3 is 14 residues long. CDR1 MNHEY and CDR2 SMNVEV come from the germline V gene (reference sequence). V was pared by 5 bases and J by 8 bases, with 15 bases between.

V usage is TRBV29-1 and J usage is TRBJ2-5; D unclear. CDR3 length equals 12 residues. Germline CDR1 reads SQVTM; CDR2 reads ANQGSEA. V was shortened by 5 bases and J by 1 base, with 8 bases between the two germline ends. CDR3 residues: CSVSLVQETQYF. In DNA, the CDR3 is TGCAGCGTTTCGCTAGTCCAAGAGACCCAGTACTTC.

About this clonotype itself: A much larger clone is a single base away; this may be a read error. The chain uses TRBV3-1 and TRBJ2-7; tentatively, D is TRBD2 (6 bases). The germline V gene has CDR1 LGHDT and CDR2 YNNKEL (reference sequence). The CDR3 consists of 16 residues. The CDR3 DNA reads TGTGCCGGCAGCCAAGCTAGAACACGGGGGAGCTACGAGCAGTACTTC. This encodes CAGSQARTRGSYEQYF.

The chain carries TRBV7-2 and TRBJ1-2; 8 bases fit TRBD1. The junction had 7 bases not matched to a gene; V was cut back by 2 bases and J by 8 bases. The CDR3 has 14 residues. In germline, CDR1 is SGHTA, CDR2 FQGNSA. The CDR3 loop is CASSLSQGAGGYTF. DNA of the CDR3: TGTGCCAGCAGCTTATCCCAGGGGGCAGGGGGCTACACCTTC.

This clonotype came up a few times. V and J are TRBV25-1 and TRBJ1-5; unclear D gene. CDR1 and CDR2 from the germline V gene are MGHDK and SYGVNS. V gave up 6 bases and J gave up 0 bases, with 3 bases separating them. The CDR3 loop spans 12 amino acids. The CDR3 sequence: CASRFSNQPQHF. The CDR3 DNA reads TGTGCCAGCAGGTTTAGCAATCAGCCCCAGCATTTT.

This clonotype was counted at least ten times. The rearrangement links TRBV7-9 to TRBJ2-7; 9 bases match TRBD2. V gave up 5 bases and J gave up 0 bases; unmatched junction bases: 8. Germline-derived CDR1 and CDR2 are SEHNR and FQNEAQ (reference sequence). This CDR3 spans 16 amino acids. The CDR3 DNA reads as TGTGCCAGCAGCCCCGAGGGTAGCGGGAGCTCCTACGAGCAGTACTTC. This codes for CASSPEGSGSSYEQYF.

This clonotype came up many times. This chain links TRBV7-9 with TRBJ2-6, with TRBD1 matching over 9 bases. The CDR3 spans 16 residues. V dropped 2 bases and J dropped 12; count of bases not matched to a gene: 11. The germline CDR1 and CDR2 sequences are SEHNR and FQNEAQ (reference sequence). The DNA of the CDR3 is TGTGCCAGCAGCTTACGAGGGACAGGGCCGGGAACCGTCCTGACTTTC. It yields the protein CASSLRGTGPGTVLTF.

The V call is TRBV7-9, the J call TRBJ2-1; TRBD2 agrees at 12 bases. Germline trimming cut 5 bases from V and 9 bases from J; bases unmatched to any gene: 11. In germline, CDR1 is SEHNR, CDR2 FQNEAQ (reference sequence). The CDR3 spans 16 residues. For the CDR3, the DNA is TGTGCCAGCAGCCCGTCGACTAGCGGGAGTACCACTGAGCAGTTCTTC. Translating it yields CASSPSTSGSTTEQFF.

This clonotype was recorded many times. The chain links TRBV20-1 to TRBJ1-3, with D unresolved. With 3 bases removed from V and 3 bases from J, the gap between germline ends came to 18 bases. The germline gives CDR1 DFQATT, CDR2 SNEGSKA (reference sequence). The length of the CDR3 is 16 residues. CDR3 nucleotides: TGCAGTGCTAGGCCCCCAAGGCAGGCAAGTGGAAACACCATATATTTT. Its protein product is CSARPPRQASGNTIYF.

The sample holds many counts of this clonotype. The chain is built from TRBV7-8 and TRBJ2-1, with D perhaps matching TRBD2 (5 bases). CDR3 length equals 17 residues. The germline V gene encodes CDR1 SGHVS and CDR2 FQNEAQ. V lost 5 bases, J lost 0 bases, and 17 bases lay in between. In DNA form, the CDR3 reads TGTGCCAGCAGCCTACTTAAGCGGAGACCCTCCTACAATGAGCAGTTCTTC. Protein sequence: CASSLLKRRPSYNEQFF.